This passage covers 18 T cell receptor beta chains from one sample sequenced in a study of CD4+ T cells in melanoma. Profiled with immunoSEQ multiplex PCR; TCRdb holds only in-frame clones, not every one. The data show 13,000 or so clones, roughly 80% seen once. Sequenced sample: cells from a culture (not recorded whether cultured in vitro). The receptors come from a human donor with melanoma.

This clone appeared once. The rearrangement links TRBV19 to TRBJ2-4; the match to TRBD1 covers 8 bases. The V gene end was trimmed by 6 bases and the J gene end by 0 bases; junction bases not matched to a gene: 7. Per the germline V gene, CDR1 is LNHDA and CDR2 is SQIVND (reference sequence). The CDR3 loop spans 16 amino acids. The CDR3 region has the DNA TGTGCCAGTAGCCGCGGACAGGGAACAGCCAAAAACATTCAGTACTTC. Translated, it gives CASSRGQGTAKNIQYF.

The J gene is TRBJ1-5, the V gene TRBV6-1; no clear D. The CDR3 is 16 amino acids. V lost 0 bases, J lost 5 bases, and 14 bases lay in between. Germline V lookup: CDR1 MNHNS, CDR2 SASEGT. The CDR3: CASSEALSLGDQPQHF. The CDR3, as DNA: TGTGCCAGCAGTGAAGCTTTATCCTTGGGCGATCAGCCCCAGCATTTT.

By frequency in the sample, this clone is medium-sized. The chain recombines TRBV29-1 with TRBJ2-5, with D unclear. Looked up from germline, CDR1 is SQVTM and CDR2 is ANQGSEA. The CDR3 covers 12 residues. Trimming pared 6 bases from V and 1 base from J, leaving 9 bases between. DNA for the CDR3: TGCAGCGTGGCCCAGCTCCAAGAGACCCAGTACTTC. Protein product: CSVAQLQETQYF.

The chain carries TRBV5-1 and TRBJ2-1; D is perhaps TRBD1 (6 bases). CDR3 length: 16 amino acids. V shed 0 bases and J shed 4 bases, with 14 bases lying between them. Germline CDR1 SGHRS, CDR2 YFSETQ. CDR3 bases: TGCGCCAGCAGCTTGGCCTTGGACAGAGTATACAATGAGCAGTTCTTC. As protein: CASSLALDRVYNEQFF. Complete variable domain (other parts from reference TRBV5-1 and TRBJ2-1): KAGVTQTPRYLIKTRGQQVTLSCSPISGHRSVSWYQQTPGQGLQFLFEYFSETQRNKGNFPGRFSGRQFSNSRSEMNVSTLELGDSALYLCASSLALDRVYNEQFFGPGTRLTVL.

The V gene is TRBV6-5, the J gene TRBJ2-1, with D hard to call. V was cut by 8 bases and J by 5 bases, with 16 bases left in between. CDR3 length equals 14 residues. Germline values: CDR1 MNHEY, CDR2 SVGAGI. CDR3: CASAPRTLHNEQFF. The CDR3 nucleotides read TGTGCCAGCGCGCCGAGGACCTTACACAATGAGCAGTTCTTC.

With respect to this clone: At one end, the junction sequence differs from germline, possibly due to a read error. The genes are TRBV5-3 and TRBJ1-2; D gene unclear. TRBV5-3 is recorded as an ORF, its role being uncertain. The CDR3 runs 13 residues. The CDR3 coding sequence is TGTGCCAGCAGCTTTTTGGCTAACTATGGCTACACCTTC. It yields the protein CASSFLANYGYTF.

The chain has TRBV27 and TRBJ1-2, with D unclear. The V and J ends lost 3 bases and 0 bases respectively, with 8 bases between them. Germline V lookup: CDR1 MNHEY, CDR2 SMNVEV (reference sequence). This CDR3 contains 14 residues. CDR3 sequence: CASSLAGTNYGYTF. The CDR3 nucleotides read TGTGCCAGCAGTTTGGCCGGGACTAACTATGGCTACACCTTC.

The chain is built from TRBV9 and TRBJ2-3, with TRBD2 as a possible D gene (6 bases). CDR1 SGDLS and CDR2 YYNGEE come from the germline V gene. V was shortened by 4 bases and J by 6 bases, with 18 bases between the two germline ends. The CDR3 totals 15 residues. The CDR3 reads CASSPRTNLADTQYF. The CDR3 nucleotides read TGTGCCAGCAGCCCCCGGACTAATCTCGCGGATACGCAGTATTTT.

This sequence joins TRBV20-1 and TRBJ1-2; D unclear. The CDR3 runs to 11 residues. Per germline, CDR1 DFQATT and CDR2 SNEGSKA (reference sequence). V was cut by 6 bases and J by 7 bases, with 12 bases left in between. The CDR3 DNA follows: TGCAGTGCGATCCTTCGAGGTGGCTACACCTTC. Amino acid sequence: CSAILRGGYTF.

The V gene is TRBV7-9, the J gene TRBJ2-7; 9 bases match TRBD2. The V segment lost 1 base and the J segment 7 bases; nucleotides outside the gene matches: 2. Per the germline V gene, CDR1 is SEHNR and CDR2 is FQNEAQ (reference sequence). The CDR3 extends over 13 amino acids. Here the CDR3 reads CASSLGGRVEQYF. The CDR3 nucleotides read TGTGCCAGCAGCTTAGGCGGGAGGGTTGAGCAGTACTTC.

This sequence joins TRBV5-1 and TRBJ2-2, with a weak D call TRBD1 (5 bases). The ends were cut back, 3 bases at V and 5 bases at J, with 11 bases in the middle. Germline CDR1 SGHRS, CDR2 YFSETQ. The CDR3 is made up of 14 amino acids. In DNA, the CDR3 is TGCGCCAGCAGCTCCCAGGGCGAGACCGGGGAGCTGTTTTTT. Translation: CASSSQGETGELFF.

This clone was observed a few times. The chain links TRBV6-5 to TRBJ2-2, with no clear D. The germline V and J ends were trimmed by 5 bases and 6 bases, with 10 bases remaining between them. CDR3 length: 13 residues. Germline values: CDR1 MNHEY, CDR2 SVGAGI. The CDR3 sequence is CASSPSRSGELFF. In nucleotides, the CDR3 is TGTGCCAGCAGTCCGAGTCGGTCCGGGGAGCTGTTTTTT.

The rearrangement joins TRBV30 to TRBJ1-2, with D tentatively TRBD1 (6 bases). CDR3 length: 14 residues. CDR1 and CDR2 from the germline V gene are GTSNPN and SVGIG (reference sequence). The V end was cut by 7 bases, the J end by 4 bases, with 19 bases between. CDR3 sequence: CAFPRGGPLYGYTF. The CDR3 nucleotides are TGTGCCTTTCCTCGGGGGGGCCCGCTCTATGGCTACACCTTC.

This clone was counted once. V gene TRBV6-1 combines with J gene TRBJ1-4; 9 bases fit TRBD1. Germline V gene data show CDR1 as MNHNS and CDR2 as SASEGT. This CDR3 has 15 amino acids. The trim removed 6 bases at V and 3 bases at J, leaving 5 bases unmatched. The CDR3, as DNA: TGTGCCAGCAGACCGGGACAGGGCCCTAATGAAAAACTGTTTTTT. Protein product: CASRPGQGPNEKLFF.

The genes are TRBV11-2 and TRBJ2-7, with a weak D call TRBD1 (6 bases). Germline loops: CDR1 SGHAT, CDR2 FQNNGV. This CDR3 region has 16 residues. Trimming stripped 5 bases from V and 0 bases from J, with 17 bases between. CDR3 DNA: TGTGCCAGCAGCCTAGTCATATCACAGGGCTCCTACGAGCAGTACTTC. It encodes CASSLVISQGSYEQYF.

The sample holds one count of this clone. V usage is TRBV29-1 and J usage is TRBJ2-3; no clear D. This CDR3 comprises 10 residues. Germline values: CDR1 SQVTM, CDR2 ANQGSEA. Trimming removed 7 bases from V and 2 bases from J, with 4 bases in between. CDR3 region: CSENTDTQYF. DNA of the CDR3: TGCAGCGAGAACACAGATACGCAGTATTTT.

The chain employs TRBV21-1 and TRBJ2-4. TRBV21-1 is a pseudogene. The CDR3 contains 16 residues. In DNA form, the CDR3 reads TGTGCCAGCGATCGGAGGGGGACGTGTGCCAAAAACATTCAGTACTTC. Translated, it gives CASDRRGTCAKNIQYF.

This sequence joins TRBV5-4 and TRBJ2-4; D possibly corresponds to TRBD2 (6 bases). The germline V gene encodes CDR1 SGHNT and CDR2 YYREEE (reference sequence). This CDR3 comprises 14 residues. V dropped 3 bases and J dropped 0 bases, with 7 bases sitting between them. The CDR3 sequence: CASSSGGAKNIQYF. In DNA form, the CDR3 reads TGTGCCAGCAGCTCCGGGGGAGCCAAAAACATTCAGTACTTC.